These 32 T cell receptor beta chains originate from one sample sequenced in a study of PD-1 blockade in classical Hodgkin lymphoma. There was relapse after autologous stem cell transplantation in every patient, and there was variation in brentuximab vedotin exposure. Profiling relied on immunoSEQ multiplex PCR, and the TCRdb table lists in-frame clones only, not all of them. In the table there are 60,000 to 75,000 clones, around nine tenths of which are singletons. This specimen consisted of peripheral blood mononuclear cells (PBMCs), obtained at baseline. Source of these receptors: a human donor with classical Hodgkin lymphoma.

Concerning this clone: A read error is possible here, since a much larger clone lies one base away. Other DNA sequences in this specimen translate into the identical CDR3. The chain employs TRBV19 and TRBJ1-1; D remains ambiguous. The germline V and J ends were trimmed by 3 bases and 1 base, with 3 bases remaining between them. The CDR3 contains 12 residues. CDR1 LNHDA and CDR2 SQIVND come from the germline V gene (reference sequence). The CDR3 loop is CASSIGNTEAFF. In DNA, the CDR3 is TGTGCCAGTAGTATCGGGAACACTGAAGCTTTCTTT.

This clone was seen a handful of times. V and J are TRBV5-1 and TRBJ2-7; TRBD1 matches at 7 bases. J was trimmed by 6 bases and V by 2 bases; bases with no gene match: 2. Germline CDR1 SGHRS, CDR2 YFSETQ. The CDR3 contains 12 residues. The CDR3 protein is CASSLQGREQYF. In nucleotides, the CDR3 is TGCGCCAGCAGCTTACAGGGGCGCGAGCAGTACTTC.

The chain is built from TRBV9 and TRBJ2-7; TRBD2 matches 10 bases. Looked up from germline, CDR1 is SGDLS and CDR2 is YYNGEE. The CDR3 contains 15 residues. With V trimmed by 1 base and J by 5 bases, 6 bases remained unmatched. The CDR3 reads CASSVSLGLANEQYF. The CDR3 DNA is TGTGCCAGCAGCGTATCGCTGGGACTAGCGAACGAGCAGTACTTC.

The chain joins TRBV27 to TRBJ2-1, with D uncertain. Germline values: CDR1 MNHEY, CDR2 SMNVEV (reference sequence). Trimming shortened V by 2 bases and J by 3 bases, and 8 bases separated the two germline ends. CDR3 length equals 14 residues. In nucleotides, the CDR3 is TGTGCCAGCAGTTTAGCCTCCTACTACAATGAGCAGTTCTTC. It is translated as CASSLASYYNEQFF.

This chain connects TRBV6-1 to TRBJ1-2; D is undetermined. With 2 bases removed from V and 0 bases from J, the gap between germline ends came to 10 bases. Germline loops: CDR1 MNHNS, CDR2 SASEGT. The CDR3 loop spans 15 amino acids. CDR3: CASSEIYSTNYGYTF. CDR3 in DNA: TGTGCCAGCAGTGAAATCTACAGCACTAACTATGGCTACACCTTC.

This chain joins TRBV7-6 and TRBJ2-7; 9 bases are shared with TRBD1. J was trimmed by 0 bases and V by 3 bases; bases with no gene match: 3. The length of the CDR3 is 15 residues. CDR1 is SGHVS and CDR2 is FNYEAQ in the germline V gene. The CDR3 nucleotides are TGTGCCAGCAGCTTGACAGGGGGGAACTCCTACGAGCAGTACTTC. Translation gives CASSLTGGNSYEQYF.

The V and J genes are TRBV18 and TRBJ2-1; D not resolved. Per the germline V gene, CDR1 is KGHSH and CDR2 is LQKENI. V was pared by 2 bases and J by 6 bases, with 14 bases between. CDR3 length: 15 residues. CDR3 region: CASSPAQLSSNEQFF. For the CDR3, the DNA is TGTGCCAGCTCACCAGCACAGCTCTCTTCCAATGAGCAGTTCTTC.

This clone was found a few times. The chain has TRBV28 and TRBJ2-7, with D possibly matching TRBD1 (5 bases). The CDR3 runs to 13 residues. The V gene's germline CDR1 is MDHEN and CDR2 SYDVKM. V lost 10 bases and J lost 0, with 13 bases in between. CDR3 bases: TGTGCCATCTATGACAGCGACTCCTACGAGCAGTACTTC. It codes for CAIYDSDSYEQYF.

The sample holds one count of this clone. The V call is TRBV27, the J call TRBJ1-1; 8 bases agree with TRBD1. Germline CDR1 MNHEY, CDR2 SMNVEV (reference sequence). The J segment lost 4 bases and the V segment lost 6 bases, leaving 4 bases of the junction unmatched. This CDR3 has 13 residues. CDR3 coding DNA: TGTGCCAGCAGCGGACAGGGTACCACTGAAGCTTTCTTT. It codes for CASSGQGTTEAFF.

This clone was recorded a few times. The gene calls are TRBV29-1 and TRBJ1-5; TRBD1 is a possible D gene (5 bases). Germline assignment: CDR1 SQVTM and CDR2 ANQGSEA. V was cut by 6 bases and J by 5 bases, with 14 bases left in between. This CDR3 region has 13 residues. The DNA for the CDR3 is TGCAGCGTCACGGGCGTGGGACATCAGCCCCAGCATTTT. Protein: CSVTGVGHQPQHF.

This clone was found once. Other DNA sequences in the sample encode the same CDR3. V and J are TRBV2 and TRBJ2-5; 9 nucleotides agree with TRBD2. Germline lookup yields CDR1 SNHLY and CDR2 FYNNEI. The CDR3 sequence is 14 residues long. The ends lost 3 bases at V and 5 bases at J; junction bases unmatched: 4. The CDR3 DNA reads TGTGCCAGCAGTGACCTAGCGGGGAAGGAGACCCAGTACTTC. This sequence encodes CASSDLAGKETQYF.

This chain connects TRBV6-5 to TRBJ2-5, with unresolved D. Germline V gene data show CDR1 as MNHEY and CDR2 as SVGAGI. The germline V and J ends were trimmed by 0 bases and 2 bases, with 7 bases remaining between them. The CDR3 sequence is 14 residues long. The CDR3 sequence: CASSYSWKQETQYF. CDR3 sequence (DNA): TGTGCCAGCAGTTACTCCTGGAAACAAGAGACCCAGTACTTC.

Relative to its sample, this clone is medium-sized. The sample carries other DNA sequences with the same CDR3. The CDR3 nucleotides read TGTGCCAGCAGTCCCTCCCTCGGAGGCTACGAGCAGTACTTC. It translates to CASSPSLGGYEQYF. V usage is TRBV6-5 and J usage is TRBJ2-7, with a weak D call TRBD2 (5 bases). The CDR3 has 14 residues. The germline V gene encodes CDR1 MNHEY and CDR2 SVGAGI. The V end lost 5 bases, the J end lost 3 bases, and 14 bases lay between the germline ends.

This clone was seen just once. The chain links TRBV27 to TRBJ2-1; no firm D call. The germline V gene encodes CDR1 MNHEY and CDR2 SMNVEV (reference sequence). V shed 8 bases and J shed 3 bases, with 17 bases lying between them. The CDR3 sequence is 15 residues long. For the CDR3, the DNA is TGTGCCAGCCACCATCCCCGGAGCGACTACAATGAGCAGTTCTTC. Protein sequence: CASHHPRSDYNEQFF.

The chain recombines TRBV27 with TRBJ2-1, with 13 bases lining up with TRBD2. Unmatched junction bases numbered 6, after V lost 7 bases and J lost 9 bases. The CDR3 has 14 residues. The germline V gene has CDR1 MNHEY and CDR2 SMNVEV (reference sequence). The CDR3 loop is CASTGLAGVGEQFF. In nucleotides, the CDR3 is TGTGCCAGCACCGGACTAGCGGGAGTTGGTGAGCAGTTCTTC.

V gene TRBV11-1 combines with J gene TRBJ2-2; either TRBD1 or TRBD2 may fit D (5 bases each). CDR1 and CDR2 (germline): SGHAT, FQDESV (reference sequence). The V gene lost 5 bases and the J gene lost 0 bases, with 13 bases spanning the gap. The CDR3 contains 16 residues. The CDR3 reads CASSLLRGPNTGELFF. DNA of the CDR3: TGTGCCAGCAGCCTGCTCCGGGGACCGAACACCGGGGAGCTGTTTTTT.

In its sample, this clone was seen a few times. V gene TRBV2 combines with J gene TRBJ1-2; 7 nucleotides match TRBD1. The CDR3 has 13 residues. Germline V gene data show CDR1 as SNHLY and CDR2 as FYNNEI. Unmatched junction bases numbered 5, after V lost 6 bases and J lost 4 bases. Here the CDR3 reads CASRDRQGYGYTF. For the CDR3, the DNA is TGTGCCAGCAGGGACCGACAGGGCTATGGCTACACCTTC.

The chain combines TRBV10-3 with TRBJ1-5; D unresolved. This CDR3 comprises 17 residues. The V end lost 0 bases, the J end lost 6 bases, and 18 bases lay between the germline ends. Germline CDR1 and CDR2: ENHRY and SYGVKD. The DNA of the CDR3 is TGTGCCATCAGTGAGTCGATGCGCACGGAGGGAGGTCAGCCCCAGCATTTT. This codes for CAISESMRTEGGQPQHF.

This chain joins TRBV6-5 and TRBJ2-7; TRBD2 matches at 10 bases. This CDR3 spans 15 amino acids. CDR1 is MNHEY, CDR2 SVGAGI, per germline. With V trimmed by 6 bases and J by 4 bases, 9 bases remained unmatched. CDR3 region: CASRATSGSLYEQYF. The CDR3 coding sequence is TGTGCCAGCAGGGCGACTAGCGGGTCGTTATACGAGCAGTACTTC.

This clone turned up a few times. V and J are TRBV30 and TRBJ2-3, with 9 bases matching TRBD2. The ends lost 0 bases at V and 4 bases at J; junction bases unmatched: 5. The germline CDR1 and CDR2 sequences are GTSNPN and SVGIG (reference sequence). CDR3 length: 15 amino acids. The chain's CDR3 is CAWSVGSGSSDTQYF. CDR3 DNA sequence: TGTGCCTGGAGTGTTGGTAGCGGGAGTTCAGATACGCAGTATTTT.

This chain connects TRBV25-1 to TRBJ2-5; 8 bases align to TRBD2. Trimming removed 5 bases from V and 4 bases from J; junction bases left unmatched: 9. Germline CDR1 MGHDK, CDR2 SYGVNS. The CDR3 is made up of 15 amino acids. The CDR3 DNA is TGTGCCAGCAGTTTGGGACTAGGGGGGGGAGAGACCCAGTACTTC. Protein sequence: CASSLGLGGGETQYF.

This chain joins TRBV5-6 and TRBJ2-7; the D is unclear. The length of the CDR3 is 14 residues. Germline V CDR1 and CDR2: SGHDT, YYEEEE. V lost 4 bases to trimming and J lost 0 bases, with 11 bases between them. CDR3 DNA sequence: TGTGCCAGCAGCCTAGGAGTTTCCTCCTACGAGCAGTACTTC. Amino acids: CASSLGVSSYEQYF.

This clone came up once. The rearrangement joins TRBV19 to TRBJ2-3; no clear D gene. This CDR3 has 15 residues. Trimming left V 2 bases short and J 4 bases short, with 13 bases between. CDR1 LNHDA and CDR2 SQIVND come from the germline V gene (reference sequence). The CDR3 is CASSIHGATADTQYF. The CDR3 DNA reads as TGTGCCAGTAGTATACATGGAGCAACTGCAGATACGCAGTATTTT.

The chain uses TRBV21-1 and TRBJ1-4. TRBV21-1 is described as a pseudogene. The CDR3 spans 19 residues. DNA for the CDR3: TGTGCCAGCAGCAAAGCCAGGCGGCCAGGGAGAACGGAGAATGAAAAACTGTTTTTT. It yields the protein CASSKARRPGRTENEKLFF.

This chain joins TRBV19 and TRBJ1-5; TRBD1 aligns across 9 bases. CDR1 is LNHDA and CDR2 is SQIVND in the germline V gene (reference sequence). This CDR3 has 14 amino acids. After removal of 6 bases from V and 7 bases from J, the junction contained 7 bases not matched to a gene. CDR3 DNA: TGTGCCAGTAGACGGACAGGGGTAAGACAGCCCCAGCATTTT. Translated: CASRRTGVRQPQHF.

The chain has TRBV7-2 and TRBJ1-1; D is unresolved. Germline lookup yields CDR1 SGHTA and CDR2 FQGNSA. The germline V and J ends were trimmed by 1 base and 1 base, with 22 bases remaining between them. The length of the CDR3 is 19 residues. The CDR3 spells CASSLVIQVWFSKNTEAFF. DNA for the CDR3: TGTGCCAGCAGCTTAGTCATCCAGGTCTGGTTTTCCAAGAACACTGAAGCTTTCTTT.

This clone occurred once. The CDR3 reads CASSHPTGLRGYTF. In nucleotides, the CDR3 is TGTGCCAGCAGCCACCCGACCGGCCTACGAGGCTACACCTTC. The gene calls are TRBV2 and TRBJ1-2, with D unresolved. The CDR3 consists of 14 residues. The germline gives CDR1 SNHLY, CDR2 FYNNEI. The V end was cut by 6 bases, the J end by 8 bases, with 19 bases between.

The CDR3 region is CASRDRDSYTGELFF. Here the CDR3 DNA reads TGTGCCAGCAGAGACCGGGACAGCTACACCGGGGAGCTGTTTTTT. The chain has TRBV6-1 and TRBJ2-2; 7 bases align to TRBD1. After removal of 6 bases from V and 3 bases from J, the junction contained 7 bases not matched to a gene. In germline, CDR1 is MNHNS, CDR2 SASEGT. The CDR3 is 15 residues long.

V and J are TRBV10-1 and TRBJ2-2; tentative D call: TRBD2 (5 bases). This CDR3 region has 13 residues. V shed 2 bases and J shed 4 bases, with 5 bases lying between them. Germline-derived CDR1 and CDR2 are WNHNN and SYGVQD (reference sequence). CDR3 nucleotide sequence: TGCGCCAGCAGTGAGGAGGGCACCGGGGAGCTGTTTTTT. Translated, it gives CASSEEGTGELFF.

This clone was seen only once. The chain combines TRBV5-8 with TRBJ2-2; tentatively, D is TRBD1 (6 bases). CDR1 is SGHTS and CDR2 is YDEGEE in the germline V gene. CDR3 size: 13 residues. Trimming cost V 2 bases and J 6 bases, with 8 bases left between them. The CDR3 bases are TGTGCCAGCAGCTTATCAGGGGCCGGGGAGCTGTTTTTT. It codes for CASSLSGAGELFF.

The V and J genes are TRBV7-9 and TRBJ2-1; D remains ambiguous. Germline CDR1 and CDR2: SEHNR and FQNEAQ (reference sequence). V was cut by 8 bases and J by 4 bases, with 15 bases left in between. The CDR3 is 14 residues long. The CDR3 region is CASEGGSAYNEQFF. CDR3 DNA: TGTGCCAGCGAAGGTGGCTCGGCGTACAATGAGCAGTTCTTC. Together with reference TRBV7-9 and TRBJ2-1, the CDR3 gives the full variable domain: DTGVSQNPRHKITKRGQNVTFRCDPISEHNRLYWYRQTLGQGPEFLTYFQNEAQLEKSRLLSDRFSAERPKGSFSTLEIQRTEQGDSAMYLCASEGGSAYNEQFFGPGTRLTVL.

The chain employs TRBV7-3 and TRBJ2-3, with TRBD2 identical over 8 bases. Germline V CDR1 and CDR2: SGHTA, FQGTGA. The CDR3 runs 15 residues. V was clipped by 5 bases and J by 5 bases; unmatched bases: 9. The CDR3 is CASSTSSGRRDTQYF. The CDR3 DNA follows: TGTGCCAGCAGCACCTCCAGCGGGAGAAGAGATACGCAGTATTTT.